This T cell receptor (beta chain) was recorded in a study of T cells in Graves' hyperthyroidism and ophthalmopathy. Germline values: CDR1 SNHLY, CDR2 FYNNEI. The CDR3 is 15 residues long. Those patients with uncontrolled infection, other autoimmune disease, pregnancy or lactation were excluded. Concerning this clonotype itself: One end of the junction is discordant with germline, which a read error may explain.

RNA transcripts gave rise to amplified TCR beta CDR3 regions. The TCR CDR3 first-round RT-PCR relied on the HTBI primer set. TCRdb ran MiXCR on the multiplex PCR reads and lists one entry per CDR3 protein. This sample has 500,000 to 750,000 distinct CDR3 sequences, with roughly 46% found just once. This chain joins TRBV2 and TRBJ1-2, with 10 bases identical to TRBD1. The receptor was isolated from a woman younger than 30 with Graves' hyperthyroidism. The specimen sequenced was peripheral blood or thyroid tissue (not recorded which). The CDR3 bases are TGTGCCGGCAGTGGAGGACAGGGGGTCATCTATGGCTACACCTTC. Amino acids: CAGSGGQGVIYGYTF.